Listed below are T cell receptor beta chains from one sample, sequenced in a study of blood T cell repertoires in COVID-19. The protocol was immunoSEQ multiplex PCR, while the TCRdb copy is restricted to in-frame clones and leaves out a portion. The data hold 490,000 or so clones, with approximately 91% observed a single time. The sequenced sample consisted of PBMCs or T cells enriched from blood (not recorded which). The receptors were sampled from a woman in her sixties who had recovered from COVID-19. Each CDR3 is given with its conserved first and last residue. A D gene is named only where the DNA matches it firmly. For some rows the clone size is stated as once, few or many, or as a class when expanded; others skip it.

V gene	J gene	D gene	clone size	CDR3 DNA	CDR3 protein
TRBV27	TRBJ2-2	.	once	TGTGCCAGCAGTTTAATCGGGACCGGGGAGCTGTTTTTT	CASSLIGTGELFF
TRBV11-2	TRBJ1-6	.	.	TGTGCCAGCAGCCAAAACAGGGTTCGGAATTCACCCCTCCACTTT	CASSQNRVRNSPLHF
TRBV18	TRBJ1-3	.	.	TGTGCCAGCTCACCGTCGACAGGAAAGTCTGGAAACACCATATATTTT	CASSPSTGKSGNTIYF
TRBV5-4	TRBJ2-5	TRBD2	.	TGTGCCAGCAGCTTCGGGACTAGCGGGACCTTACAAGAGACCCAGTACTTC	CASSFGTSGTLQETQYF
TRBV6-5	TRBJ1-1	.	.	TGTGCCAGCAGCCCCGGGAACAAAGCTTTCTTT	CASSPGNKAFF
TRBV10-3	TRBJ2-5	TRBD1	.	TGTGCCATCAGTGAATTTGACAGGGACCAAGAGACCCAGTACTTC	CAISEFDRDQETQYF
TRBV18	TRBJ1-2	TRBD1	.	TGTGCCAGCTCACCACAACAGAGGTCGGGACAGGGGGCCTATGGCTACACCTTC	CASSPQQRSGQGAYGYTF
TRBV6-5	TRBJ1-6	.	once	TGTCCCCCAAAAGGGGATAATTCACCCCTCCACTTT	CPPKGDNSPLHF
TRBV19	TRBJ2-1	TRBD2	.	TGTGCCAGTAGCCAACGGCGGGGGGGGAAGAATGAGCAGTTCTTC	CASSQRRGGKNEQFF
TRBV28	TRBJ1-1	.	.	TGTGCCAGCAGTCTCAGGGTGGCTGAAGCTTTCTTT	CASSLRVAEAFF
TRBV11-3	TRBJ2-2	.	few	TGTGCCAGCAGCTATACCGGGACAAACACCGGGGAGCTGTTTTTT	CASSYTGTNTGELFF
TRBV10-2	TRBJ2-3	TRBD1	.	TGCGCCAGCAGTGAGGACAGGGTAGCAGATACGCAGTATTTT	CASSEDRVADTQYF
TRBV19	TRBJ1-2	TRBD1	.	TGTGCCAGCTACCGACAGGGGGTGAATGGCTACACCTTC	CASYRQGVNGYTF
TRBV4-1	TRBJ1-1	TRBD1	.	TGCGCCAGCAGATACCCAGGGACAGGGAACACTGAAGCTTTCTTT	CASRYPGTGNTEAFF
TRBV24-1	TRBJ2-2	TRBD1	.	TGTGCCACCAGTGATTACCCAGGGGGGAACACCGGGGAGCTGTTTTTT	CATSDYPGGNTGELFF
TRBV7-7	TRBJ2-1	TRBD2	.	TGTGCCAGCAGCCTCGGCGGGGGCAATGAGCAGTTCTTC	CASSLGGGNEQFF
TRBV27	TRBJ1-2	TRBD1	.	TGTGCCAGCAGTCCCAACCTGTTTCCAGGGGGCGCGGACTATGGCTACACCTTC	CASSPNLFPGGADYGYTF
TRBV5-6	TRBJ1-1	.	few	TGTGCCAGCAAGGGAGGCAGGGAAGCTTTCTTT	CASKGGREAFF
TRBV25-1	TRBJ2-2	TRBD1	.	TGTGCCAGCAGAGGACAGGGGGCCACCGGGGAGCTGTTTTTT	CASRGQGATGELFF
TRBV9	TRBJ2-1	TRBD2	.	TGTGCCAGCGGGAAAGATAGCGGGGTATACAATGAGCAGTTCTTC	CASGKDSGVYNEQFF
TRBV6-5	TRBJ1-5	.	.	TGTGCCAGCAGTCAGGAGGGGAAGGAGCAGCCCCAGCATTTT	CASSQEGKEQPQHF
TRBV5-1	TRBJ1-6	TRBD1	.	TGCGCCAGCAGCTTTAACTGGGACAGAGATTCACCCCTCCACTTT	CASSFNWDRDSPLHF
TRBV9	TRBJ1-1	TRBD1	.	TGTGCCAGCAGCCCCCCCGGGACAGGAAACACTGAAGCTTTCTTT	CASSPPGTGNTEAFF
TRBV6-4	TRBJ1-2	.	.	TGTGCCAGCTCCCCCGGGGGGGGGAACTATGGCTACACCTTC	CASSPGGGNYGYTF
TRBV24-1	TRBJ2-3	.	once	TGTGCCACCACTTCACCCGGGAATACGCAGTATTTT	CATTSPGNTQYF
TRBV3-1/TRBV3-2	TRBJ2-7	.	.	TGTGCCAGCAGCCAAGGACTGTCCTACGAGCAGTACTTC	CASSQGLSYEQYF
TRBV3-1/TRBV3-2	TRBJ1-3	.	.	TGTGCCAGCAGCCAAGCAGGGCCTGTATATTTT	CASSQAGPVYF
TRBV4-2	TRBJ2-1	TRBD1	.	TGTGCCAGCAGCCCTCAACTTACAGGGGATGAGCAGTTCTTC	CASSPQLTGDEQFF
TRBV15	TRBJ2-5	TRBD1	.	TGTGCCACCAGCAGAGTTGACAGGGGACTCCAAGAGACCCAGTACTTC	CATSRVDRGLQETQYF
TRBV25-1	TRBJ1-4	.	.	TGTGCCAGCAGTGAATTTGGGGGCCGGAATGAAAAACTGTTTTTT	CASSEFGGRNEKLFF
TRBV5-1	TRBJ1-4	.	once	TGCGCCAGCAGCGCAGGGTCATGGGATGAAAAACTGTTTTTT	CASSAGSWDEKLFF
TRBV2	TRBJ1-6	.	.	TGTGCCAGCAGTGAAGCCCAGGGATCACCCCTCCACTTT	CASSEAQGSPLHF
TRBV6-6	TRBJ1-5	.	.	TGTGCCAGCAGTTACGGGGTCAGGACAAGCAATCAGCCCCAGCATTTT	CASSYGVRTSNQPQHF
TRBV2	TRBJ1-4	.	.	TGTGCCAGCAGCAACAGGGTCGGGGGGAATGAAAAACTGTTTTTT	CASSNRVGGNEKLFF
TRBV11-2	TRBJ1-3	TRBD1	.	TGTGCCAGCAGCTCGGACAGGGATGGTGGAAACACCATATATTTT	CASSSDRDGGNTIYF
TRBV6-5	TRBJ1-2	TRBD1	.	TGTGCCAGCAGTTATCCGGGACAGGGCGGTGGCTACACCTTC	CASSYPGQGGGYTF
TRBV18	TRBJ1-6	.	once	TGTGCCAGCTCAGGGGGCCTCGTCAGTAATTCACCCCTCCACTTT	CASSGGLVSNSPLHF
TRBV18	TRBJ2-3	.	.	TGTGCCAGCTCACCAAGGGAAGGGGGCACAGATACGCAGTATTTT	CASSPREGGTDTQYF
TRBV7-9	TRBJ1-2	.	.	TGTGCCAGCAGCTTAGGGAACGGGGACTATGGCTACACCTTC	CASSLGNGDYGYTF
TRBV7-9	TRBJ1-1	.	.	TGTGCCAGCAACGCCGAGGGAGAGGGAGACACTGAAGCTTTCTTT	CASNAEGEGDTEAFF
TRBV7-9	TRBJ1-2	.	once	TGTGCCAGCAGCTGGTCTACAGGGATGGGAAACTATGGCTACACCTTC	CASSWSTGMGNYGYTF
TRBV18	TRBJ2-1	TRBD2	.	TGTGCCAGCTCACCAGAGATAGCGGGGGGGAACAATGAGCAGTTCTTC	CASSPEIAGGNNEQFF
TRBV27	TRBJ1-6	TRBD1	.	TGTGCCAGCAGTCCGGACAGGAGGAATTCACCCCTCCACTTT	CASSPDRRNSPLHF
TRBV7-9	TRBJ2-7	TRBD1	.	TGTGCCAGCAGCGCGCCAACTTCCGGGACAGGGTCCTACGAGCAGTACTTC	CASSAPTSGTGSYEQYF
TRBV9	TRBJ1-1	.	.	TGTGCCAGCAGCTATCGGAGAGGAGGGTTCACTGAAGCTTTCTTT	CASSYRRGGFTEAFF
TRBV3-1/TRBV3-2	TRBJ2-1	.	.	TGTGCCAGCAGCCCCCGGTACAATGAGCAGTTCTTC	CASSPRYNEQFF
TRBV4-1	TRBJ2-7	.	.	TGCGCCAGCAGCCCGTTTCAACAGGGATACGAGCAGTACTTC	CASSPFQQGYEQYF
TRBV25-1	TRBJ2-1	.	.	TGTGCCAGCAGTGAACGGCGTAAGACTTCGGGCTCCTACAATGAGCAGTTCTTC	CASSERRKTSGSYNEQFF
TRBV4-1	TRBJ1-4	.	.	TGCGCCAGCAGCCGAGACCCCGGGACACGGCCTGAAAAACTGTTTTTT	CASSRDPGTRPEKLFF
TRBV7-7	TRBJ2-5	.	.	TGTGCCAGCAGCTCCTCGGGTGGGGAGACCCAGTACTTC	CASSSSGGETQYF
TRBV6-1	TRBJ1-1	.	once	TGTGCCAGCAGTCAAGATGCCGGGACAAAAAACACTGAAGCTTTCTTT	CASSQDAGTKNTEAFF
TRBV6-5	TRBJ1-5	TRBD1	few	TGTGCCAGCAGCAGCCTCGACAGGGGGCAGCCCCAGCATTTT	CASSSLDRGQPQHF
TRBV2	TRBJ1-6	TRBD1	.	TGTGCCAGCAGTGAACGGACAGGGACCAATTCACCCCTCCACTTT	CASSERTGTNSPLHF
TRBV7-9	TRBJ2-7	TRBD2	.	TGTGCCAGCAACCGCGGGGGGGCGGAGTACGAGCAGTACTTC	CASNRGGAEYEQYF
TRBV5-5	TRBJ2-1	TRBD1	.	TGTGCCAGCAGCACGACAGGGGGCTCCTACAATGAGCAGTTCTTC	CASSTTGGSYNEQFF